Sequencing of this T cell receptor beta chain was carried out in a study of blood T cell repertoires in COVID-19. About the study: The samples span acute and convalescent COVID-19 from the United States, Italy and Spain. The analysed material was cDNA or gDNA that came from T cells, B-cell-depleted T cells, or PBMCs.

In the source study's methods: Cell counts per sample came from amplifying reference gene primers. Here immunoSEQ multiplex PCR was the method, and the copy in TCRdb shows in-frame clones only, minus some. The DNA was the basis for D and trimming; V, J and clone size are from that table. Counted here are about 200,000 clones, about nine tenths occurring once; the ten biggest clones make up about 7%. This clone has a count of ten or more. Germline V gene sequence: CDR1 MNHEY, CDR2 SMNVEV (reference sequence). The ends were cut back, 5 bases at V and 5 bases at J, with 3 bases in the middle. The CDR3 sequence is 11 residues long.

The sequenced material came from peripheral blood. The chain combines TRBV27 with TRBJ1-4, with D uncertain. The sequence was obtained from a man aged 40-50 years with acute or convalescent COVID-19. CDR3 nucleotide sequence: TGTGCCAGCAGTCAGAATGAAAAACTGTTTTTT. Translated: CASSQNEKLFF.